One sample yielded the 24 T cell receptor beta chains listed below, sequenced in a study of cytomegalovirus exposure and HLA in healthy donors. Only in-frame clones appear in the TCRdb table, and some are missing; sequencing was by immunoSEQ multiplex PCR. In the table there are roughly 200,000 clones, roughly 81% of which are singletons. What was sequenced was PBMCs. These receptors came from a woman aged 30 to 39 in good health and CMV-seronegative.

This chain joins TRBV6-1 and TRBJ1-6, with no clear D. V dropped 9 bases and J dropped 9 bases, with 9 bases sitting between them. The CDR3 extends over 11 amino acids. From germline, CDR1 is MNHNS and CDR2 SASEGT. CDR3 DNA sequence: TGTGCCAGTCTGTCCGGTTCACCCCTCCACTTT. Translation: CASLSGSPLHF.

V usage is TRBV9 and J usage is TRBJ1-3; D ambiguous. This CDR3 has 12 amino acids. V shed 4 bases and J shed 9 bases, with 11 bases lying between them. Germline V gene data show CDR1 as SGDLS and CDR2 as YYNGEE. In DNA form, the CDR3 reads TGTGCCAGCAGCCCCAGTGAGGGCACCATATATTTT. It codes for CASSPSEGTIYF.

Regarding this clone: Other DNA sequences in the same sample also yield this CDR3. V is TRBV6-5 and J is TRBJ2-5; D call uncertain. This CDR3 is built from 14 residues. In germline, CDR1 is MNHEY, CDR2 SVGAGI. Between the trimmed V and J ends, which lost 0 bases and 5 bases, there was a span of 10 bases. The CDR3: CASSYSVGRETQYF. The CDR3 region has the DNA TGTGCCAGCAGTTACTCGGTGGGCCGGGAGACCCAGTACTTC.

The rearrangement uses TRBV7-6 and TRBJ1-4; maybe TRBD1 (5 bases). V lost 8 bases and J 7 bases, leaving 17 bases between the germline ends. Germline V lookup: CDR1 SGHVS, CDR2 FNYEAQ. CDR3 length: 14 residues. The CDR3 spells CASSPVQGGEKLFF. DNA for the CDR3: TGTGCCAGCTCCCCTGTTCAGGGAGGTGAAAAACTGTTTTTT. Looking up the rest from reference TRBV7-6 and TRBJ1-4 gives the full variable domain: GAGVSQSPRYKVTKRGQDVALRCDPISGHVSLYWYRQALGQGPEFLTYFNYEAQQDKSGLPNDRFSAERPEGSISTLTIQRTEQRDSAMYRCASSPVQGGEKLFFGSGTQLSVL.

V gene TRBV6-1 combines with J gene TRBJ2-7; maybe TRBD1 (5 bases). Germline V lookup: CDR1 MNHNS, CDR2 SASEGT. V was clipped by 8 bases and J by 1 base, with 9 bases between them. The CDR3 is 12 amino acids. Written as DNA, the CDR3 is TGTGCCAGCTACAGGTATTCCTACGAGCAGTACTTC. Its translation is CASYRYSYEQYF.

This clone appeared once. The gene calls are TRBV5-6 and TRBJ1-1; 8 nucleotides match TRBD1. The CDR3 extends over 14 amino acids. V lost 5 bases, J lost 2 bases, and 5 bases stayed unmatched. CDR1 SGHDT and CDR2 YYEEEE come from the germline V gene. CDR3 bases: TGTGCCAGCAGATGGACAGGGTCAAACACTGAAGCTTTCTTT. This gives the protein CASRWTGSNTEAFF.

In this sample, this clone turned up a few times. This sequence joins TRBV4-1 and TRBJ1-5; TRBD1 aligns across 7 bases. V was clipped by 4 bases and J by 4 bases; unmatched bases: 4. The CDR3 is 14 amino acids. Germline CDR1 is MGHRA and CDR2 is YSYEKL. CDR3 in amino acids: CASSPWTGNQPQHF. The CDR3 nucleotides read TGCGCCAGCAGCCCCTGGACAGGTAATCAGCCCCAGCATTTT.

The V and J genes are TRBV9 and TRBJ2-3, with 8 bases fitting TRBD2. Germline-derived CDR1 and CDR2 are SGDLS and YYNGEE. The CDR3 has 16 amino acids. With 0 bases clipped from V and 3 bases from J, the junction kept 6 bases outside the gene matches. As DNA, the CDR3 is TGTGCCAGCAGCGTAGGGCTAGCGGGTTTGACAGATACGCAGTATTTT. Translation gives CASSVGLAGLTDTQYF.

This sequence joins TRBV27 and TRBJ2-7, with TRBD1 matching 9 bases. In germline, CDR1 is MNHEY, CDR2 SMNVEV (reference sequence). Trimming at V came to 2 bases and at J to 2 bases, leaving 4 bases not matched to a gene. The CDR3 extends over 15 amino acids. In DNA, the CDR3 is TGTGCCAGCAGTTTAGGACAGGGGTTAGCCTACGAGCAGTACTTC. Residues: CASSLGQGLAYEQYF.

The chain is built from TRBV18 and TRBJ2-7, with TRBD1 identical over 7 bases. The CDR3 covers 16 residues. V lost 3 bases to trimming and J lost 6 bases; unmatched junction nucleotides: 14. From germline, CDR1 is KGHSH and CDR2 LQKENI. The CDR3 sequence: CASSPTSQRQGGEQYF. The DNA for the CDR3 is TGTGCCAGCTCACCCACCTCCCAGCGACAGGGCGGCGAGCAGTACTTC.

The chain employs TRBV19 and TRBJ2-1, with 8 bases identical to TRBD2. The germline gives CDR1 LNHDA, CDR2 SQIVND (reference sequence). J was trimmed by 7 bases and V by 7 bases; bases with no gene match: 12. CDR3 length: 15 residues. The CDR3 loop reads CASTILGLAGNEQFF. The CDR3 DNA follows: TGTGCCAGTACGATTTTGGGCTTAGCGGGGAATGAGCAGTTCTTC. The entire variable domain, with the rest obtained from reference TRBV19 and TRBJ2-1, is as follows: DGGITQSPKYLFRKEGQNVTLSCEQNLNHDAMYWYRQDPGQGLRLIYYSQIVNDFQKGDIAEGYSVSREKKESFPLTVTSAQKNPTAFYLCASTILGLAGNEQFFGPGTRLTVL.

This chain joins TRBV6-1 and TRBJ1-4; maybe TRBD1 (6 bases). The CDR3 extends over 18 amino acids. Germline CDR1 is MNHNS and CDR2 is SASEGT. V was clipped by 4 bases and J by 0 bases, with 18 bases between them. CDR3 DNA: TGTGCCAGCAGTGTGGGGGGGGCGGCGGGCGCAACTAATGAAAAACTGTTTTTT. Residues: CASSVGGAAGATNEKLFF.

The rearrangement links TRBV5-1 to TRBJ2-3, with a tentative D call TRBD2 (5 bases). This CDR3 contains 15 residues. CDR1 and CDR2 (germline): SGHRS, YFSETQ. The germline V and J ends were trimmed by 4 bases and 0 bases, with 12 bases remaining between them. The CDR3 is CASSRTTGSTDTQYF. The CDR3 DNA reads TGCGCCAGCAGCCGCACGACGGGAAGCACAGATACGCAGTATTTT.

The chain couples TRBV29-1 to TRBJ1-5; TRBD1 matches at 7 bases. J was trimmed by 5 bases and V by 6 bases; bases with no gene match: 4. The germline CDR1 and CDR2 sequences are SQVTM and ANQGSEA. The CDR3 loop spans 12 amino acids. The CDR3 bases are TGCAGCGTCCGGGACAGCCATCAGCCCCAGCATTTT. Translation gives CSVRDSHQPQHF.

The chain employs TRBV18 and TRBJ2-5; tentative D call: TRBD2 (6 bases). Germline V gene lookup returns CDR1 KGHSH and CDR2 LQKENI. The CDR3 runs to 14 residues. The V and J ends lost 4 bases and 3 bases respectively, with 12 bases between them. CDR3 sequence reads: CASSLRGIEETQYF. The CDR3 DNA sequence: TGTGCCAGCTCACTTCGCGGGATAGAAGAGACCCAGTACTTC.

The chain couples TRBV30 to TRBJ1-1, with 9 bases lining up with TRBD1. The germline gives CDR1 GTSNPN, CDR2 SVGIG (reference sequence). There are 14 residues in the CDR3. The junction had 5 bases not matched to a gene; V was cut back by 2 bases and J by 4 bases. This CDR3 reads CAWSITGGITEAFF. DNA of the CDR3: TGTGCCTGGAGTATAACAGGGGGCATCACTGAAGCTTTCTTT.

The CDR3 coding sequence is TGTGCCAGCAGCTTCACAGGGGGTACCTACGAGCAGTACTTC. Translated: CASSFTGGTYEQYF. The V call is TRBV7-9, the J call TRBJ2-7; TRBD1 matches 8 bases. The CDR3 is 14 amino acids. V gave up 3 bases and J gave up 2 bases; unmatched junction bases: 3. CDR1 and CDR2 (germline): SEHNR, FQNEAQ (reference sequence). The whole variable domain, filled in from reference TRBV7-9 and TRBJ2-7, reads DTGVSQNPRHKITKRGQNVTFRCDPISEHNRLYWYRQTLGQGPEFLTYFQNEAQLEKSRLLSDRFSAERPKGSFSTLEIQRTEQGDSAMYLCASSFTGGTYEQYFGPGTRLTVT.

CDR3 sequence reads: CASRGLAGTGDYSNQPQHF. Here the CDR3 DNA reads TGTGCCAGTAGGGGACTCGCCGGGACAGGGGATTATAGCAATCAGCCCCAGCATTTT. The chain links TRBV19 to TRBJ1-5, with 10 bases that match TRBD1. The germline V gene encodes CDR1 LNHDA and CDR2 SQIVND (reference sequence). This CDR3 has 19 amino acids. Trimming at V came to 6 bases and at J to 0 bases, leaving 14 bases not matched to a gene.

The chain has TRBV30 and TRBJ2-4; D possibly corresponds to TRBD2 (6 bases). CDR1 and CDR2 (germline): GTSNPN, SVGIG (reference sequence). The CDR3 sequence is 14 residues long. V lost 8 bases, J lost 3 bases, and 17 bases lay in between. CDR3 in amino acids: CAVVRERDKNIQYF. The CDR3 region has the DNA TGTGCCGTCGTTCGGGAGAGGGACAAAAACATTCAGTACTTC.

The rearrangement uses TRBV9 and TRBJ2-7, with TRBD2 matching over 10 bases. This CDR3 spans 14 amino acids. In germline, CDR1 is SGDLS, CDR2 YYNGEE. With 3 bases clipped from V and 3 bases from J, the junction kept 3 bases outside the gene matches. CDR3 nucleotides: TGTGCCAGCAGCGCTAGCGGGAGCCTCTACGAGCAGTACTTC. Protein sequence: CASSASGSLYEQYF.

The gene calls are TRBV4-1 and TRBJ2-5, with TRBD1 matching 12 bases. The trim removed 0 bases at V and 7 bases at J, leaving 6 bases unmatched. Germline loops: CDR1 MGHRA, CDR2 YSYEKL. The CDR3 extends over 16 amino acids. The chain's CDR3 is CASSQEGTGGLGTQYF. The CDR3 DNA reads TGCGCCAGCAGCCAAGAAGGGACAGGGGGCTTGGGGACCCAGTACTTC.

The V and J genes are TRBV5-1 and TRBJ2-7; the D gene is possibly TRBD1 (7 bases). V was clipped by 1 base and J by 4 bases, with 12 bases between them. The CDR3 covers 14 residues. Germline V gene lookup returns CDR1 SGHRS and CDR2 YFSETQ. This CDR3 reads CASSLQGGSYEQYF. CDR3 in DNA: TGCGCCAGCAGCTTGCAGGGGGGATCGTACGAGCAGTACTTC.

The chain links TRBV6-1 to TRBJ2-1, with D possibly matching TRBD2 (6 bases). This CDR3 is built from 12 residues. CDR1 MNHNS and CDR2 SASEGT come from the germline V gene. V was trimmed by 4 bases and J by 10 bases, leaving 11 bases between them. This chain's CDR3 is CASSVQSGEQFF. The CDR3 DNA reads as TGTGCCAGCAGTGTCCAAAGCGGGGAGCAGTTCTTC.

This clone was seen only a few times. The rearrangement joins TRBV5-6 to TRBJ1-5; D not resolved. The CDR3 loop spans 14 amino acids. Germline V lookup: CDR1 SGHDT, CDR2 YYEEEE. The V end lost 0 bases, the J end lost 6 bases, and 10 bases lay between the germline ends. In DNA, the CDR3 is TGTGCCAGCAGCTTGGAGGCTGCAGGTCAGCCCCAGCATTTT. Translated: CASSLEAAGQPQHF.